The text below deals with one T cell receptor (beta chain). Here immunoSEQ multiplex PCR was the method, and the copy in TCRdb shows in-frame clones only, minus some. The data contain 65,000 to 70,000 clones, around nine tenths of them singletons. The sample originates from a study of T cell responses to AZD1222 COVID-19 vaccine. Germline values: CDR1 SGHDN, CDR2 FVKESK. The CDR3 contains 15 residues. V shed 2 bases and J shed 4 bases, with 13 bases lying between them. The chain uses TRBV14 and TRBJ2-3, with D possibly TRBD1 on 6 matching bases. This clonotype was sampled from an adult in good health. The specimen was peripheral blood, collected on day 0 of AZD1222 vaccination. The CDR3 here is CASSQPQGRSDTQYF. CDR3 in DNA: TGTGCCAGCAGCCAACCACAGGGAAGATCAGATACGCAGTATTTT.